This T cell receptor (beta chain) was sequenced during a study of shared clonotypes between healthy human individuals. The length of the CDR3 is 16 residues. The V gene's germline CDR1 is MDHEN and CDR2 SYDVKM. J was trimmed by 2 bases and V by 3 bases; bases with no gene match: 7. Sequencing used immunoSEQ multiplex PCR; TCRdb keeps in-frame clones, though not all of them. The profile covers approximately 2.5 million clones, with approximately 93% appearing a single time and approximately 0.37% taken by the ten largest. This clonotype was obtained from a man younger than 30 in good health. Some clones in this sample may be carry-over from other donors' samples. The sequenced sample was naive CD4+ T cells from PBMCs. This sample's subset: CD45RA+ positively selected. The V and J genes are TRBV28 and TRBJ1-5; 7 bases match TRBD1. CDR3 nucleotide sequence: TGTGCCAGCAGTTTTGAACCGGGACAGCGCAATCAGCCCCAGCATTTT. Its translation: CASSFEPGQRNQPQHF.